Presented here are 9 T cell receptor beta chains from one specimen sequenced in a study of T cell clones after liver transplantation (dated by TCRdb to the late 2010s). This specimen's time point label, per the study, means: pre-transplant. Library prep was done by the immunoSEQ multiplex PCR assay. Sourced from immuneACCESS, this table was stored by TCRdb with only in-frame sequences that have V and J called. A share of the clones is absent; for the studies checked, an unresolved V gene accounts for under half, and the remainder has no known explanation. This sample has 70,000 or so clones in its table, and more than 75% of those were observed once. The ten largest clones represent 2.7% of the sample. Sequences were derived from CD4+ T cells from blood, sampled before liver transplant. The receptors shown here come from a human donor who received a liver transplant.

The V and J genes are TRBV7-2 and TRBJ2-7; D tentatively fits TRBD1 or TRBD2 (5 bases each). V gave up 3 bases and J gave up 4 bases, with 13 bases separating them. In germline, CDR1 is SGHTA, CDR2 FQGNSA. The CDR3 extends over 14 amino acids. CDR3 coding DNA: TGTGCCAGCAGCTTTAAACTAGGGGCATACGAGCAGTACTTC. Amino acid sequence: CASSFKLGAYEQYF.

This chain links TRBV5-1 with TRBJ2-7, with D maybe TRBD2 (5 bases). The germline CDR1 and CDR2 sequences are SGHRS and YFSETQ. V was shortened by 1 base and J by 3 bases, with 8 bases between the two germline ends. CDR3 size: 13 residues. This CDR3 is CASSLSGDYEQYF. CDR3 sequence (DNA): TGCGCCAGCAGCTTGAGCGGAGACTACGAGCAGTACTTC.

This chain uses TRBV7-6 with TRBJ1-2, with a tentative D call TRBD1 (6 bases). V was shortened by 1 base and J by 3 bases, with 9 bases between the two germline ends. Germline CDR1 and CDR2: SGHVS and FNYEAQ. The CDR3 is 14 residues long. CDR3 sequence reads: CASSLGAGDYGYTF. The CDR3 nucleotides read TGTGCCAGCAGCTTAGGGGCAGGGGACTATGGCTACACCTTC.

The chain has TRBV6-1 and TRBJ2-1; 10 bases fit TRBD1. Germline V gene data show CDR1 as MNHNS and CDR2 as SASEGT. This CDR3 is built from 19 residues. V gave up 4 bases and J gave up 0 bases; unmatched junction bases: 12. In nucleotides, the CDR3 is TGTGCCAGCAGTGTACCGACAGGGGGCCTTTTGCGCTCCTACAATGAGCAGTTCTTC. The encoded protein is CASSVPTGGLLRSYNEQFF.

V usage is TRBV7-9 and J usage is TRBJ2-7; D ambiguous. Germline CDR1 reads SEHNR; CDR2 reads FQNEAQ (reference sequence). The CDR3 covers 15 residues. The V end lost 2 bases, the J end lost 1 base, and 12 bases lay between the germline ends. In nucleotides, the CDR3 is TGTGCCAGCAGCTTAAGGGCCGCGGCATCCTACGAGCAGTACTTC. It is translated as CASSLRAAASYEQYF.

The rearrangement joins TRBV5-4 to TRBJ1-6; no reliable D call. V lost 7 bases to trimming and J lost 7 bases, with 15 bases between them. The CDR3 contains 14 residues. Germline assignment: CDR1 SGHNT and CDR2 YYREEE (reference sequence). The CDR3 DNA reads TGTGCCAGCGGGTACACGGATGGGAATTCACCCCTCCACTTT. The encoded protein is CASGYTDGNSPLHF.

The gene calls are TRBV10-2 and TRBJ1-5; D ambiguous. Germline V gene sequence: CDR1 WSHSY, CDR2 SAAADI. The V end was cut by 7 bases, the J end by 0 bases, with 7 bases between. The CDR3 consists of 13 residues. CDR3 DNA: TGCGCCAGCACCAGTCATAGCAATCAGCCCCAGCATTTT. It encodes CASTSHSNQPQHF.

The V call is TRBV7-9, the J call TRBJ1-2; D unclear. This CDR3 region has 15 residues. V was clipped by 1 base and J by 4 bases, with 13 bases between them. Germline values: CDR1 SEHNR, CDR2 FQNEAQ (reference sequence). The chain's CDR3 is CASSLETNTVYGYTF. Written as DNA, the CDR3 is TGTGCCAGCAGCTTAGAAACAAACACCGTCTATGGCTACACCTTC.

V and J are TRBV5-6 and TRBJ2-4; D tentatively fits TRBD1 or TRBD2 (5 bases each). The CDR3 has 15 amino acids. V was trimmed by 3 bases and J by 1 base, leaving 11 bases between them. CDR1 is SGHDT, CDR2 YYEEEE, per germline. The CDR3 loop is CASSSLRGAKNIQYF. CDR3 coding DNA: TGTGCCAGCAGCTCGCTGAGGGGTGCCAAAAACATTCAGTACTTC.